These 30 T cell receptor beta chains were sequenced from one sample in a study of memory B cells and T cells in multiple sclerosis. Generated by immunoSEQ multiplex PCR, the TCRdb table keeps only in-frame clones and is missing some. The sample consists of 12,000 to 15,000 clones, approximately 69% of them appearing once. The sequenced material came from memory (CD45RO+) CD4+ T cells from blood. All receptors come from a human donor with multiple sclerosis.

The V and J genes are TRBV15 and TRBJ2-7; TRBD1 might be the D (5 bases). CDR3 length: 13 residues. Trimming shortened V by 0 bases and J by 4 bases, and 7 bases separated the two germline ends. CDR1 and CDR2 from the germline V gene are LNHNV and YYDKDF (reference sequence). The CDR3 DNA reads TGTGCCACCAGCAGAGATACAGGTTACGAGCAGTACTTC. Its protein is CATSRDTGYEQYF.

This clone was seen only once. The rearrangement uses TRBV21-1 and TRBJ2-5; the table assigns TRBD2, which was not confirmed against the DNA. TRBV21-1 corresponds to a pseudogene. The CDR3 runs to 17 residues. The CDR3 DNA is TGTGCCAGCTATCGGGGGGTAGCGGGAGAGTTAGGCGAGACCCAGTACTTC. Translating it yields CASYRGVAGELGETQYF.

V and J are TRBV5-4 and TRBJ2-7, with 13 bases matching TRBD2. The CDR3 contains 16 residues. Per the germline V gene, CDR1 is SGHNT and CDR2 is YYREEE (reference sequence). The trim removed 0 bases at V and 3 bases at J, leaving 3 bases unmatched. CDR3 DNA: TGTGCCAGCAGCTTGGCCGGACTAGCGGGGGACTACGAGCAGTACTTC. This encodes CASSLAGLAGDYEQYF.

In its sample, this clone was seen a few times. The J gene is TRBJ2-5, the V gene TRBV5-4, with 12 bases matching TRBD2. Germline trimming cut 4 bases from V and 2 bases from J; bases unmatched to any gene: 6. Germline V lookup: CDR1 SGHNT, CDR2 YYREEE (reference sequence). There are 16 residues in the CDR3. DNA for the CDR3: TGTGCCAGCAGCGGGCGGACTAGCGGGAAACAAGAGACCCAGTACTTC. Its protein is CASSGRTSGKQETQYF.

The rearrangement uses TRBV6-6 and TRBJ2-5; D remains ambiguous. CDR1 and CDR2 (germline): MNHNY, SVGAGI (reference sequence). The CDR3 has 15 amino acids. Trimming stripped 4 bases from V and 2 bases from J, with 14 bases between. The CDR3 spells CASSSSRSRQETQYF. The CDR3 region has the DNA TGTGCCAGCAGTTCCTCACGTTCCCGGCAAGAGACCCAGTACTTC.

This clone has only a few counts. As DNA, the CDR3 is TGCGCCAGCAGCCGCGATACTAGCGGCTTCCCGGGAGAGACCCAGTACTTC. Translated: CASSRDTSGFPGETQYF. V gene TRBV5-1 combines with J gene TRBJ2-5; the match to TRBD2 covers 8 bases. This CDR3 has 17 residues. After removal of 4 bases from V and 4 bases from J, the junction contained 15 bases not matched to a gene. CDR1 SGHRS and CDR2 YFSETQ come from the germline V gene. Based on the CDR3 plus reference TRBV5-1 and TRBJ2-5, the full variable domain is KAGVTQTPRYLIKTRGQQVTLSCSPISGHRSVSWYQQTPGQGLQFLFEYFSETQRNKGNFPGRFSGRQFSNSRSEMNVSTLELGDSALYLCASSRDTSGFPGETQYFGPGTRLLVL.

With respect to this clone: Its ends do not fully match the called genes, so a read error is possible. This chain joins TRBV6-1 and TRBJ1-6; D is undetermined. The CDR3 loop spans 11 amino acids. From germline, CDR1 is MNHNS and CDR2 SASEGT. CDR3 in amino acids: CASRSNSPLPF. Here the CDR3 DNA reads TGTGCCAGCAGAAGCAATTCACCCCTCCCCTTT.

Comment on this clone: This same CDR3 is encoded by further DNA sequences in the sample. The chain carries TRBV5-1 and TRBJ2-2; weak D call: TRBD1 (5 bases). Trimming took off 0 bases at V and 5 bases at J, with 8 bases between the two ends. The CDR3 has 14 residues. From germline, CDR1 is SGHRS and CDR2 YFSETQ. CDR3 DNA: TGCGCCAGCAGCTTGGGGGGCGGAACCGGGGAGCTGTTTTTT. This codes for CASSLGGGTGELFF.

This clone occurred once. This chain links TRBV30 with TRBJ1-1; D is undetermined. The V gene's germline CDR1 is GTSNPN and CDR2 SVGIG (reference sequence). The CDR3 length is 12 residues. V was clipped by 3 bases and J by 7 bases, with 12 bases between them. Written as DNA, the CDR3 is TGTGCCTGGAGGCGAGATAATATTGAAGCTTTCTTT. This gives the protein CAWRRDNIEAFF.

The genes are TRBV7-9 and TRBJ2-5, with 7 bases aligning to TRBD1. The CDR3 sequence is 15 residues long. Germline lookup yields CDR1 SEHNR and CDR2 FQNEAQ (reference sequence). Losses at the gene ends were 5 bases for V and 5 bases for J; bases not matched to a gene: 11. The CDR3 bases are TGTGCCAGCAGCAGTGGAGACAGGGTCGTGGAGACCCAGTACTTC. It is translated as CASSSGDRVVETQYF.

V and J are TRBV29-1 and TRBJ2-7; 16 positions match TRBD2. J was trimmed by 6 bases and V by 8 bases; bases with no gene match: 4. CDR3 size: 13 residues. CDR1 is SQVTM, CDR2 ANQGSEA, per germline. DNA for the CDR3: TGCAGCTGGGGACTAGCGGGAGGGCGCGAGCAGTACTTC. It is translated as CSWGLAGGREQYF.

The V and J genes are TRBV7-2 and TRBJ2-1, with TRBD2 matching 11 bases. This CDR3 has 15 residues. With V trimmed by 6 bases and J by 4 bases, 5 bases remained unmatched. The germline V gene has CDR1 SGHTA and CDR2 FQGNSA. The CDR3 loop reads CASRISGGAYNEQFF. CDR3 sequence (DNA): TGTGCCAGCAGAATTAGCGGGGGGGCGTACAATGAGCAGTTCTTC.

The gene calls are TRBV28 and TRBJ1-1; D is unclear. The V end lost 7 bases, the J end lost 3 bases, and 9 bases lay between the germline ends. CDR3 length: 12 residues. Looked up from germline, CDR1 is MDHEN and CDR2 is SYDVKM. DNA of the CDR3: TGTGCCAGCATTGGCAGTCACACTGAAGCTTTCTTT. Its protein product is CASIGSHTEAFF.

The chain carries TRBV28 and TRBJ2-7, with TRBD1 identical over 9 bases. Trimming at V came to 6 bases and at J to 3 bases, leaving 12 bases not matched to a gene. Germline V gene data show CDR1 as MDHEN and CDR2 as SYDVKM. The CDR3 spans 16 residues. CDR3 nucleotide sequence: TGTGCCAGCAGGGACCCGGGACAGGGTAATCACTACGAGCAGTACTTC. It yields the protein CASRDPGQGNHYEQYF. The full variable domain, completed using reference TRBV28 and TRBJ2-7, is DVKVTQSSRYLVKRTGEKVFLECVQDMDHENMFWYRQDPGLGLRLIYFSYDVKMKEKGDIPEGYSVSREKKERFSLILESASTNQTSMYLCASRDPGQGNHYEQYFGPGTRLTVT.

This clone was seen a single time. The V and J genes are TRBV2 and TRBJ1-2; no definite D call. V was pared by 2 bases and J by 1 base, with 8 bases between. This CDR3 comprises 14 residues. Germline V gene lookup returns CDR1 SNHLY and CDR2 FYNNEI. For the CDR3, the DNA is TGTGCCAGCAGTGAACGCGAAGTTAACTATGGCTACACCTTC. Translating gives CASSEREVNYGYTF.

CDR3 nucleotides: TGTGCCAGCAGCCAAAACAGAAATCAGCCCCAGCATTTT. Its protein product is CASSQNRNQPQHF. The J gene is TRBJ1-5, the V gene TRBV14; no clear D gene. V lost 2 bases and J lost 4, with 6 bases in between. Germline CDR1 SGHDN, CDR2 FVKESK. The CDR3 is 13 residues long.

In its sample, this clone is medium-sized. The chain recombines TRBV6-6 with TRBJ1-4, with 7 bases fitting TRBD1. Germline CDR1 is MNHNY and CDR2 is SVGAGI (reference sequence). V lost 5 bases, J lost 8 bases, and 8 bases stayed unmatched. The CDR3 has 14 residues. CDR3 sequence reads: CASSDRDSGEKLFF. The CDR3 DNA reads as TGTGCCAGCAGTGACAGGGACTCCGGCGAAAAACTGTTTTTT.

V is TRBV7-3 and J is TRBJ2-7; D unresolved. The ends were cut back, 5 bases at V and 1 base at J, with 9 bases in the middle. Germline CDR1 reads SGHTA; CDR2 reads FQGTGA. The CDR3 is 13 residues long. For the CDR3, the DNA is TGTGCCAGCAGCCCGGCGGTTTCCTACGAGCAGTACTTC. Translating it yields CASSPAVSYEQYF.

The chain's CDR3 is CASSLVAGGDYGYTF. The CDR3 DNA follows: TGCGCCAGCAGCTTGGTGGCGGGGGGTGACTATGGCTACACCTTC. V is TRBV5-1 and J is TRBJ1-2; possibly TRBD1 for D (5 bases). This CDR3 contains 15 residues. The V end lost 0 bases, the J end lost 3 bases, and 12 bases lay between the germline ends. CDR1 SGHRS and CDR2 YFSETQ come from the germline V gene. The full variable domain, rest sourced from reference TRBV5-1 and TRBJ1-2, is KAGVTQTPRYLIKTRGQQVTLSCSPISGHRSVSWYQQTPGQGLQFLFEYFSETQRNKGNFPGRFSGRQFSNSRSEMNVSTLELGDSALYLCASSLVAGGDYGYTFGSGTRLTVV.

In this sample, this clone turned up a few times. V usage is TRBV28 and J usage is TRBJ2-7, with 11 nucleotides matching TRBD1. The V and J ends lost 10 bases and 2 bases, in that order; junction bases with no gene match: 10. The germline V gene encodes CDR1 MDHEN and CDR2 SYDVKM. CDR3 length equals 15 residues. CDR3 in amino acids: CATMKGGQGAYEQYF. In DNA, the CDR3 is TGTGCCACCATGAAAGGGGGACAGGGGGCCTACGAGCAGTACTTC.

V and J are TRBV4-1 and TRBJ2-7, with TRBD1 as a possible D gene (6 bases). V was cut by 2 bases and J by 7 bases, with 15 bases left in between. Germline V gene sequence: CDR1 MGHRA, CDR2 YSYEKL. The CDR3 has 14 amino acids. The CDR3 nucleotides are TGCGCCAGCAGCCAATCGGACAGATTTGGAGAGCAGTACTTC. Amino acids: CASSQSDRFGEQYF.

V is TRBV6-1 and J is TRBJ2-1; 9 bases agree with TRBD2. With 4 bases clipped from V and 6 bases from J, the junction kept 4 bases outside the gene matches. Germline V gives CDR1 MNHNS, CDR2 SASEGT. This CDR3 region has 14 residues. The CDR3 sequence: CASSGGGALNEQFF. The CDR3 DNA reads as TGTGCCAGCAGTGGCGGGGGGGCCCTCAATGAGCAGTTCTTC.

This rearrangement joins TRBV5-1 to TRBJ2-3; 14 bases are a match to TRBD2. Per the germline V gene, CDR1 is SGHRS and CDR2 is YFSETQ. The CDR3 covers 15 residues. V lost 4 bases and J lost 7; bases outside the gene matches: 5. The CDR3 spells CASSRGLAGGNTQYF. The CDR3 DNA reads TGCGCCAGCAGCCGAGGACTAGCGGGGGGTAATACGCAGTATTTT.

This clone was seen once. Additional DNA sequences in this sample encode the identical CDR3. The chain couples TRBV6-5 to TRBJ1-3; D unresolved. This CDR3 contains 14 residues. V gave up 6 bases and J gave up 2 bases, with 11 bases separating them. Germline V gives CDR1 MNHEY, CDR2 SVGAGI. The DNA for the CDR3 is TGTGCCAGCAGCATAGGCGGGCCTGGAAACACCATATATTTT. Translating it yields CASSIGGPGNTIYF.

This chain's CDR3 is CAISERQGAMSTEAFF. CDR3 coding DNA: TGTGCCATCAGTGAGAGGCAGGGGGCGATGAGCACTGAAGCTTTCTTT. V usage is TRBV10-3 and J usage is TRBJ1-1, with 8 bases identical to TRBD1. The CDR3 totals 16 residues. The V segment lost 2 bases and the J segment 4 bases; nucleotides outside the gene matches: 9. Germline CDR1 is ENHRY and CDR2 is SYGVKD.

J is TRBJ1-5 and V is TRBV12-5, with 7 bases fitting TRBD1. CDR3 length: 14 amino acids. CDR1 is LGHNT, CDR2 FRNRAP, per germline. J was trimmed by 2 bases and V by 5 bases; bases with no gene match: 3. The CDR3 protein is CASGPGTGNQPQHF. Here the CDR3 DNA reads TGTGCTAGTGGTCCCGGGACAGGCAATCAGCCCCAGCATTTT.

This clone was found a few times. The V call is TRBV6-1, the J call TRBJ2-4; weak D call: TRBD2 (5 bases). The CDR3 has 12 residues. Per germline, CDR1 MNHNS and CDR2 SASEGT. V lost 7 bases, J lost 7 bases, and 11 bases lay in between. The CDR3, as DNA: TGTGCCAGCAAAGCGGACCCTAACATTCAGTACTTC. Amino acids: CASKADPNIQYF.

The chain employs TRBV9 and TRBJ1-2; the D is unclear. The CDR3 sequence is 13 residues long. The ends were cut back, 5 bases at V and 4 bases at J, with 12 bases in the middle. Germline CDR1 and CDR2: SGDLS and YYNGEE. The CDR3 nucleotides read TGTGCCAGCAGTGTCGGGGATACCTATGGCTACACCTTC. Residues: CASSVGDTYGYTF. Full variable domain (rest looked up from reference TRBV9 and TRBJ1-2): DSGVTQTPKHLITATGQRVTLRCSPRSGDLSVYWYQQSLDQGLQFLIQYYNGEERAKGNILERFSAQQFPDLHSELNLSSLELGDSALYFCASSVGDTYGYTFGSGTRLTVV.

This clone turned up a few times. The V and J genes are TRBV2 and TRBJ2-3, with TRBD2 identical over 8 bases. Germline CDR1 and CDR2: SNHLY and FYNNEI. Germline trimming cut 4 bases from V and 2 bases from J; bases unmatched to any gene: 5. There are 15 residues in the CDR3. CDR3 residues: CASSAGGGNTDTQYF. As DNA, the CDR3 is TGTGCCAGCAGTGCGGGCGGGGGGAACACAGATACGCAGTATTTT.

This clone occurred once. The chain uses TRBV6-1 and TRBJ2-3; D perhaps matches TRBD2 (5 bases). Germline CDR1 is MNHNS and CDR2 is SASEGT. V shed 2 bases and J shed 2 bases, with 14 bases lying between them. This CDR3 has 16 residues. The CDR3 is CASSERFWLATDTQYF. Written as DNA, the CDR3 is TGTGCCAGCAGTGAACGATTTTGGCTAGCCACAGATACGCAGTATTTT.